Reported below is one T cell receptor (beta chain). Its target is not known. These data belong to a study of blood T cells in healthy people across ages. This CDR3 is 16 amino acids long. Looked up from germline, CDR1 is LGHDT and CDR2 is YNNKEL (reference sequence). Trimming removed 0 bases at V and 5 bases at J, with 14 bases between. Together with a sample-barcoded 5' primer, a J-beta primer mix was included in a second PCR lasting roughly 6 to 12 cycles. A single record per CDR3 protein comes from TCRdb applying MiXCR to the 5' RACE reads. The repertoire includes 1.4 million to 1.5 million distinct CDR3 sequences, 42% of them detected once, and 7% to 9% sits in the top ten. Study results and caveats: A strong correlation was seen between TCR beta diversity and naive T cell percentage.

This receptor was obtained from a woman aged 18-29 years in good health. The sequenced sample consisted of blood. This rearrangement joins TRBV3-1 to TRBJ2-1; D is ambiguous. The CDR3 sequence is CASSQDSHWPNNEQFF. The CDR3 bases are TGTGCCAGCAGCCAAGATTCCCACTGGCCAAACAATGAGCAGTTCTTC.